Given below is one T cell receptor beta chain in context. This clonotype was observed at least ten times. No antigen is known for it. No base qualities exist here, and no much larger clone lies one base off it. The sample originates from a study of identical twins (dated by TCRdb to the mid-2010s). Study-wide context: To test whether fetal clonotypes persist, the study used deep sequencing on TCR alpha and beta repertoires from monozygotic twins, unrelated adults of various ages, and cord blood. Replicate twin experiments were performed at different times using different library preparation protocols to rule out contamination. What the study reported, not specific to this receptor: Conclusions relied on cross-sectional statistical analysis, since the same donors could not be followed over many years. Fewer insertions were carried by abundant cord blood beta clonotypes, a similar but weaker trend appeared in young adult naive repertoires, and no such trend appeared in memory repertoires. In beta out-of-frame sequences, excess twin sharing was weaker, because having fewer shared sequences lowered the signal-to-noise ratio. Zero-insertion analyses could be partly confounded by invariant T cells such as MAIT and iNKT, though diverse VJ usage argued against such confounding for most clonotypes. Out-of-frame TCR alpha sequences shared between twins showed an excess of low generation-probability sequences compared with coincidental sharing between unrelated individuals. In monozygotic twins, recombination models systematically underestimated out-of-frame TCR alpha sharing, but the models matched the sharing seen between unrelated individuals.

Libraries were made using 5' RACE. Instrument used: Illumina HiSeq 2000. A universal primer binding site was added through template switching, and the final cDNA carried a unique molecular identifier so that TCR cDNA molecules could be counted accurately. First-strand cDNA for TCR alpha and beta chains was synthesized from specific primers in the conserved constant-segment region. To control for contamination, every cDNA library was double barcoded, receiving both a SMART-Mk sample barcode and Illumina barcodes. TruSeq adapter sequences, together with Illumina sample barcodes, were added in two successive PCR steps. The Illumina HiSeq platform was used with custom primers to sequence TCR alpha and beta cDNA libraries. The paper's processing steps were these. MiGEC was used to process raw reads and extract unique molecular identifiers, and MiXCR was used to find CDR3 positions. Recombination models were inferred per individual with the repgenHMM and IGoR tools using an EM algorithm. Shared clonotypes were analyzed with the tcR package in R, and sharing was normalized by the product of cloneset sizes. To study raw recombination free of thymic and clonal selection effects, out-of-frame nonproductive sequences were analyzed. Using fastp trimming at Q25 and MiXCR clonotype assembly, TCRdb reanalyzed the public sequencing data and kept in-frame beta chains. Each entry merges the rows of one CDR3 protein and shows their most common DNA and genes. The authors' filters were not applied to this entry. The sample contains 700,000 or so distinct CDR3 sequences, around 20% of them found a single time. The top ten constitute about 4.3% of the sample.

Only healthy Caucasian donors were included. Three pairs of female monozygotic twins, all aged 18 to 29 years, were included in the twin cohort. Peripheral blood mononuclear cells were the source from which RNA for the TCR libraries was isolated. The CDR3 spans 12 residues, from the cysteine through the phenylalanine. The CDR3 DNA has 36 bases and is translated from base 1. CDR1 and CDR2 (SQVTM, ANQGSEA) derive from the germline V gene. V loses 5 bases of germline sequence and J loses 5 bases, and the interval between the two ends is 12 bases. This same sample was also part of a study on T cells expressing NK-cell markers. Per the second study: About eight donors provided sorted CD3+CD56+NKG2C+, CD3+CD56+NKG2C- and CD3+CD56-NKG2C+ T-cell subsets, whose TCR beta-chain repertoires were profiled. Of the eight sequenced donors, seven were found to be HCMV-seropositive and one was found to be HCMV-seronegative. To restrict sorting to alphabetaTCR-expressing T cells, an anti-gammadeltaTCR antibody was added in several experiments. In roughly six donors, the dominant CD3+CD56+NKG2C+ clonotypes ranked among the top 10 CD8+ clonotypes, making up 1.0-7.0% of CD8+ T cells. Those dominant clonotypes were again the most abundant among CD3+CD56-NKG2C+ cells in four donors, at roughly 25-60.1%. It remained unclear whether the expanded NKG2C-expressing T cell clones were specific for HCMV antigens. The eight sequenced donors were randomly selected healthy volunteers, three men and five women. A commercial ELISA kit detecting HCMV-specific IgG in serum was used to determine HCMV serostatus. For six donors, bulk peripheral blood T-cell repertoires were also sequenced from unsorted PBMC. Reads were demultiplexed and grouped by UMI with MIGEC, and clonotypes were assembled and quantified with MiTCR. To exclude erroneous sequences, only TCR cDNA sequences supported by at least two reads were retained. The tcR package was used for downstream repertoire analysis, and clonotypes were matched between fractions using CDR3 nucleotide sequence together with V segment. VDJmatch was used to annotate antigen specificity against VDJdb, with one amino acid substitution in CDR3 allowed.

The TCR originated in a woman in her late teens or twenties in good health. Recombination connected TRBV29-1 to TRBJ1-1, with the identity of the D gene unclear. Input material: PBMCs. The DNA sequence is given as TGCAGCGTTTCTCGGGGTGGAACTGAAGCTTTCTTT. The translation is CSVSRGGTEAFF.